What follows is one TCR beta chain and its context. This clonotype was seen at least ten times. Its binding antigen is unknown. No clone much larger than this one lies a single base away; base qualities are absent. Every donor was a healthy Caucasian. The twin cohort comprised three pairs of female monozygotic twins, all aged roughly 18 to 29 years. CD4+ and CD8+ T cell populations were isolated with positive isolation kits from Invitrogen. Compared with germline, V lacks 0 bases and J lacks 5 bases; bases without a gene match: 4. CDR1 and CDR2 (SGHRS, YFSETQ) derive from the germline V gene. The CDR3 goes from the cysteine to the phenylalanine over 15 residues. CDR3 DNA is the only sequence kept; it has 45 bases, read in frame from the first base. The record originates from a study of identical twins (dated by TCRdb to 2016 to 2017). For the study in its entirety: To test whether fetal clonotypes persist, this study deep-sequenced TCR alpha and beta repertoires from monozygotic twins, from unrelated adults of various ages, and from cord blood. To rule out contamination, the twin experiments were replicated at different times with different library preparation protocols. The investigation overall reported the following: Invariant T cells such as MAIT and iNKT could partly confound zero-insertion analyses, although diverse VJ usage argued against such confounding for most clonotypes. Conclusions relied on cross-sectional statistical analysis, since the same donors could not be followed over many years. In beta out-of-frame sequences, excess twin sharing was weaker, because having fewer shared sequences lowered the signal-to-noise ratio. In monozygotic twins, out-of-frame TCR alpha sharing was systematically underestimated by recombination models, although the models agreed with sharing between unrelated individuals. Out-of-frame TCR alpha sequences shared between twins showed an excess of low generation-probability sequences compared with coincidental sharing between unrelated individuals. Abundant cord blood beta clonotypes had fewer insertions, young adult naive repertoires showed a similar but weaker trend, and memory repertoires showed no such trend.

Library prep was done by 5' RACE. The reads were generated on an Illumina HiSeq 2000. A universal primer binding site was added through template switching, and the final cDNA carried a unique molecular identifier so that TCR cDNA molecules could be counted accurately. Specific primers in the conserved constant-segment region were used to synthesize first-strand cDNA for the TCR alpha and beta chains. To control for contamination, every cDNA library carried two barcodes: a SMART-Mk sample barcode plus Illumina barcodes. TruSeq adapter sequences along with Illumina sample barcodes were introduced in two successive PCR steps. The TCR alpha and beta cDNA libraries were sequenced on the Illumina HiSeq platform using custom primers. The study's own analysis went as follows. Unique molecular identifiers were extracted from raw reads with MiGEC, and CDR3 positions were determined with MiXCR. For each individual, recombination models were inferred using an EM algorithm with the repgenHMM and IGoR tools. Shared clonotypes were analyzed with the tcR package in R, and sharing was normalized by the product of cloneset sizes. To study raw recombination free of thymic and clonal selection effects, out-of-frame nonproductive sequences were analyzed. TCRdb reprocessed the public reads (quality trimming at Q25 with fastp, clone calling with MiXCR) and kept in-frame beta chains. Under each unique CDR3 protein, matching rows form one entry showing the most common genes and DNA. V and J calls and clone size were set by TCRdb, not the authors. Recorded for this sample are 500,000 or so distinct CDR3 sequences; around 14% of them occurred a single time. Over 0.5% of the sample rests with the top ten.

The same sample was also studied in work on yellow fever vaccine responses in identical twins. The second study's authors report: According to the authors, in identical twins the way T cells responded to vaccination appeared partly convergent and partly personalized. Focusing on identical twins, the study followed the T cell clones that responded to the vaccine, and did so with precision.

The source of this sequence is a woman under 30 in good health. The sequenced material came from CD4+ T cells sorted from blood. The V gene is TRBV5-1 and the J gene is TRBJ2-3, with TRBD1 matching 9 junction bases. The nucleotides are TGCGCCAGCAGCTTGGAAGGGACAGGGATAGATACGCAGTATTTT. It is translated as CASSLEGTGIDTQYF.